This entry lists 2 T cell receptor beta chains sequenced from one sample in a study of cytomegalovirus exposure and HLA in healthy donors. The method was immunoSEQ multiplex PCR; TCRdb's version includes in-frame clones alone and lacks a portion of them. The sample records a few hundred thousand clones, around four fifths being singletons. Material: PBMCs. The receptor set was obtained from a woman in her 30s in good health and CMV-seropositive.

The gene calls are TRBV6-5 and TRBJ1-1; 9 bases match TRBD1. This CDR3 spans 14 amino acids. The V gene end was trimmed by 5 bases and the J gene end by 7 bases; junction bases not matched to a gene: 8. Germline V gene lookup returns CDR1 MNHEY and CDR2 SVGAGI. The CDR3 region is CASSHRQGDSEAFF. The CDR3 DNA reads TGTGCCAGCAGTCATAGACAGGGGGACAGTGAAGCTTTCTTT.

The chain joins TRBV19 to TRBJ1-2; D remains ambiguous. Trimming removed 6 bases at V and 1 base at J, with 6 bases between. CDR1 LNHDA and CDR2 SQIVND come from the germline V gene (reference sequence). The CDR3 has 12 residues. The CDR3 DNA reads TGTGCCAGTAGACGCATTAACTATGGCTACACCTTC. Translation gives CASRRINYGYTF.